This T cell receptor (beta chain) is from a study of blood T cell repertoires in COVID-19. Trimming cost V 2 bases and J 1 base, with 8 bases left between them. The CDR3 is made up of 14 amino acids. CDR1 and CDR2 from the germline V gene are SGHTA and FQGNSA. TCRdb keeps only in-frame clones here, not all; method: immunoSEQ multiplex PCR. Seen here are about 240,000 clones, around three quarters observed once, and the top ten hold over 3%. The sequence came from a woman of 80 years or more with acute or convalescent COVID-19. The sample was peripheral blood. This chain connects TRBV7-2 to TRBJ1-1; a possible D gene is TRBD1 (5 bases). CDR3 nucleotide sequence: TGTGCCAGCAGCTTAATGGACACGAACACTGAAGCTTTCTTT. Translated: CASSLMDTNTEAFF. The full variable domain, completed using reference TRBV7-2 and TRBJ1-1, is GAGVSQSPSNKVTEKGKDVELRCDPISGHTALYWYRQSLGQGLEFLIYFQGNSAPDKSGLPSDRFSAERTGGSVSTLTIQRTQQEDSAVYLCASSLMDTNTEAFFGQGTRLTVV.